This T cell receptor (beta chain) was obtained from a study of cytomegalovirus exposure and HLA in healthy donors. Study details: One earlier analysis, a look at about 179 million T cells, found some 120 million unique TCR beta sequences. Regarding the study as a whole: Rare TCR sequences predominated, though certain public TCRs were found in many donors. Investigators reported 164 TCR beta chains as tied to cytomegalovirus.

It was healthy bone marrow donors who served as donors. 13 Jbeta primers and 60 Vbeta primers were used for the PCR. Sequenced by immunoSEQ multiplex PCR; TCRdb stores in-frame clones only, minus some. This sample has about 190,000 clones, with 75% to 90% found just once. To note about this clone: What it recognizes is unknown.

This CDR3 has 13 residues. Trimming pared 6 bases from V and 4 bases from J, leaving 10 bases between. Germline CDR1 MNHEY, CDR2 SVGAGI. This chain joins TRBV6-5 and TRBJ1-5; no reliable D call. The receptor comes from a woman in her forties or fifties in good health and CMV-seropositive. The sample comprised PBMCs. The CDR3 reads CASSPTVNQPQHF. DNA for the CDR3: TGTGCCAGCAGCCCCACAGTGAATCAGCCCCAGCATTTT.